This T cell receptor (beta chain) was found in a study of blood T cell repertoires in COVID-19. Study overall: The cDNA or gDNA used as material had been derived from T cells, B-cell-depleted T cells, or PBMCs.

Study processing details: Amplified reference gene primers provided the basis for estimating nucleated cell counts. The protocol was immunoSEQ multiplex PCR, while the TCRdb copy is restricted to in-frame clones and leaves out a portion. Clone size and the V and J calls come from that table; the DNA yielded D and trimming. The sample lists 150,000 to 200,000 clones, about 83% seen once, with less than 6.5% in the top ten. This CDR3 has 14 residues. In germline, CDR1 is SGHVS, CDR2 FNYEAQ. The V end lost 8 bases, the J end lost 4 bases, and 17 bases lay between the germline ends. This rearrangement joins TRBV7-6 to TRBJ2-5; unclear D gene. The sequence was collected from a human donor in a cohort sampled during active COVID-19. Sequenced input: peripheral blood. Here the CDR3 reads CASFTPGLGETQYF. CDR3 nucleotide sequence: TGTGCCAGCTTCACCCCCGGGTTGGGAGAGACCCAGTACTTC. The full variable domain, in which reference TRBV7-6 and TRBJ2-5 provide the parts outside the CDR3, is GAGVSQSPRYKVTKRGQDVALRCDPISGHVSLYWYRQALGQGPEFLTYFNYEAQQDKSGLPNDRFSAERPEGSISTLTIQRTEQRDSAMYRCASFTPGLGETQYFGPGTRLLVL.